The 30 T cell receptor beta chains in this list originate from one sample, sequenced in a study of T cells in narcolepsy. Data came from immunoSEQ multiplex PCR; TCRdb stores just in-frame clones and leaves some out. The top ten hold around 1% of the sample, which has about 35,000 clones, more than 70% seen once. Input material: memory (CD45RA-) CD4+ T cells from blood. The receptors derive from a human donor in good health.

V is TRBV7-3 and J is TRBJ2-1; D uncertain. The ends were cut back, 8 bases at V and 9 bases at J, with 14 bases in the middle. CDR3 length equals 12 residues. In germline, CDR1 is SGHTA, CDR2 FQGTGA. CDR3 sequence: CASPPPDSEQFF. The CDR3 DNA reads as TGTGCCAGCCCACCTCCGGATAGTGAGCAGTTCTTC.

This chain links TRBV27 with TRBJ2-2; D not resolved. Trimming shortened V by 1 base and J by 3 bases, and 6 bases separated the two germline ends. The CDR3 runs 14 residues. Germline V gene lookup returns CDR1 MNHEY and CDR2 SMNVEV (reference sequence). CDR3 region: CASSLLGDTGELFF. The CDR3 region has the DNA TGTGCCAGCAGTTTATTGGGCGACACCGGGGAGCTGTTTTTT.

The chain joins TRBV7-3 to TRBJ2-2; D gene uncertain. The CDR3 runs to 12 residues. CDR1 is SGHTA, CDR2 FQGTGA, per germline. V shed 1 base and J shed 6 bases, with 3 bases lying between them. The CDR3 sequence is CASSLIPGELFF. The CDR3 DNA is TGTGCCAGCAGCTTAATTCCCGGGGAGCTGTTTTTT.

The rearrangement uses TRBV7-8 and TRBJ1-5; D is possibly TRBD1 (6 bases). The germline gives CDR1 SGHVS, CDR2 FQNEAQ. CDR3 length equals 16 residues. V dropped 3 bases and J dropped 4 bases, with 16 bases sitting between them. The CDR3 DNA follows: TGTGCCAGCAGCTTGCTAAGCGGACAGAAAAATCAGCCCCAGCATTTT. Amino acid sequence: CASSLLSGQKNQPQHF.

The CDR3 DNA reads TGTGCCAGCAGTGAAGCTATCCACCCGGGGCCCCAGCATTTT. It yields the protein CASSEAIHPGPQHF. The genes are TRBV2 and TRBJ1-5; D unclear. The CDR3 length is 14 residues. The germline gives CDR1 SNHLY, CDR2 FYNNEI. The V end was cut by 0 bases, the J end by 9 bases, with 12 bases between.

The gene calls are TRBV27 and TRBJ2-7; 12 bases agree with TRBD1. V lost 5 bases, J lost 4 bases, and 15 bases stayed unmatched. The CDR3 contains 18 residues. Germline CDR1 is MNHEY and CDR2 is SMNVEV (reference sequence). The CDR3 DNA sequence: TGTGCCAGCAGTCTCCAACTCCACACGGGACAGGGGGCTTACGAGCAGTACTTC. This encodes CASSLQLHTGQGAYEQYF.

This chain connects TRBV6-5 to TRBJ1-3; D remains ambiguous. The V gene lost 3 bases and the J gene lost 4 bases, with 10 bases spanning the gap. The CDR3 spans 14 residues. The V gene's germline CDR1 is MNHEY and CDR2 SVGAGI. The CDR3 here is CASSYSTGGNTIYF. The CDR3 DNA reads TGTGCCAGCAGTTATTCCACTGGGGGAAACACCATATATTTT.

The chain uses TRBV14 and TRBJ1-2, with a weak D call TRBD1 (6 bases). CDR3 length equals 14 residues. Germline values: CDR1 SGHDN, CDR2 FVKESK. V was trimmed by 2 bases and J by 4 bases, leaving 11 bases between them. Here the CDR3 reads CASSQLQGGYGYTF. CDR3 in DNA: TGTGCCAGCAGCCAATTACAGGGTGGCTATGGCTACACCTTC.

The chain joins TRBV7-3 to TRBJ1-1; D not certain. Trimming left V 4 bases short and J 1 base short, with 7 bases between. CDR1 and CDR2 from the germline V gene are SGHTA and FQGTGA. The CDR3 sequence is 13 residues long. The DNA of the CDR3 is TGTGCCAGCAGCTCCAACCAGAACACTGAAGCTTTCTTT. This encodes CASSSNQNTEAFF.

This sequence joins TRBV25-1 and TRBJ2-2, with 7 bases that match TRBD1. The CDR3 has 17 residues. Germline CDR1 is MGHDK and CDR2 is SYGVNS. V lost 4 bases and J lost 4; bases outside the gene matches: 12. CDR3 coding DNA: TGTGCCAGCAGTGCTCCTATCCGACAGGGAATCACCGGGGAGCTGTTTTTT. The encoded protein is CASSAPIRQGITGELFF.

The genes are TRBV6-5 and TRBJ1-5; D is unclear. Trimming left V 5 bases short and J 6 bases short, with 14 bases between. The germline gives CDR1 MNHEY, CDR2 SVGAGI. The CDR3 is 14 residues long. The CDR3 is CASSENLGSQPQHF. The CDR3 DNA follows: TGTGCCAGCAGTGAAAATTTGGGCAGTCAGCCCCAGCATTTT.

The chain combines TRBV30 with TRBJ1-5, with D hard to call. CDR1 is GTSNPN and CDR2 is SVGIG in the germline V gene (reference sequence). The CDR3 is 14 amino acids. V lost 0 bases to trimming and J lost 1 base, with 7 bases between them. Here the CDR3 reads CAWSVPASNQPQHF. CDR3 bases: TGTGCCTGGAGTGTACCCGCAAGCAATCAGCCCCAGCATTTT.

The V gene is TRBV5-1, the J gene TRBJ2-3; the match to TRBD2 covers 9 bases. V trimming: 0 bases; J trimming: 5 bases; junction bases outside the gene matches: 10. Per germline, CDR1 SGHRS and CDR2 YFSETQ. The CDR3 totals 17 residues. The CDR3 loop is CASSLEGTSGSLDTQYF. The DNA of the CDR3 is TGCGCCAGCAGCTTGGAAGGAACTAGCGGGTCTTTAGATACGCAGTATTTT.

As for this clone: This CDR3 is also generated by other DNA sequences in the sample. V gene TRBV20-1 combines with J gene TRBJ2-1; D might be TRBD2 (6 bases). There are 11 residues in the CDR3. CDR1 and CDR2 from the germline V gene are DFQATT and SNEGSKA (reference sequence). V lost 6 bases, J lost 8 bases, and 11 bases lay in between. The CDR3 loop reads CSARLVHEQFF. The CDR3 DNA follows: TGCAGTGCCAGACTAGTCCATGAGCAGTTCTTC.

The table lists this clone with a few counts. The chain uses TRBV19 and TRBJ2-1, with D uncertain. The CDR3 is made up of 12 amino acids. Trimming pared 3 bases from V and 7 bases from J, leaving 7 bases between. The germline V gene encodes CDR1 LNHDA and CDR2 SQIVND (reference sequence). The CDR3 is CASSIGPNEQFF. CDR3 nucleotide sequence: TGTGCCAGTAGTATTGGCCCTAATGAGCAGTTCTTC. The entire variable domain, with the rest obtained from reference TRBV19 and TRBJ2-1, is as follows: DGGITQSPKYLFRKEGQNVTLSCEQNLNHDAMYWYRQDPGQGLRLIYYSQIVNDFQKGDIAEGYSVSREKKESFPLTVTSAQKNPTAFYLCASSIGPNEQFFGPGTRLTVL.

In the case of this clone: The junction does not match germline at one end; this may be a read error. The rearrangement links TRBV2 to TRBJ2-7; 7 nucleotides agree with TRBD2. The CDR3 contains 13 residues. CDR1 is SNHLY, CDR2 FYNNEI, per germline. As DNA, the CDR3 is TGTACCAGCACCGGCACTAGCGCTCACGAGCAGTACTTC. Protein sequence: CTSTGTSAHEQYF.

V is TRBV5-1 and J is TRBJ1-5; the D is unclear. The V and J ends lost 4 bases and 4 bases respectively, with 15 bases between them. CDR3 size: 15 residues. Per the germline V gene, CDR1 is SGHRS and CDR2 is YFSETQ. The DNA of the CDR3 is TGCGCCAGCAGCCGAGCCCCGGACGGTAATCAGCCCCAGCATTTT. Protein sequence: CASSRAPDGNQPQHF.

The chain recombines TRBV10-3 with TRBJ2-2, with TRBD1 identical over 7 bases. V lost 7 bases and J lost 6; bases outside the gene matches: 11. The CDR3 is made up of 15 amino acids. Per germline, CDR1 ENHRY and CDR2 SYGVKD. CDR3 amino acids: CAIMQRQGGSGELFF. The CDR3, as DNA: TGTGCCATCATGCAACGACAGGGTGGGTCCGGGGAGCTGTTTTTT.

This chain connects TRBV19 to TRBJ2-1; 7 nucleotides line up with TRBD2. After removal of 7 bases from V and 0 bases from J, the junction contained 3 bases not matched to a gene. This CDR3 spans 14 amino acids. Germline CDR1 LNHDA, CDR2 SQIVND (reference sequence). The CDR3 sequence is CASKRTSSYNEQFF. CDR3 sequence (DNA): TGTGCCAGTAAGAGGACTAGCTCCTACAATGAGCAGTTCTTC.

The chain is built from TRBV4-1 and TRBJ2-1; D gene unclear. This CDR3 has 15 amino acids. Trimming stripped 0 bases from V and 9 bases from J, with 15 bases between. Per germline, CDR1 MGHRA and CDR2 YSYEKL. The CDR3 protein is CASSQEYPWKAEQFF. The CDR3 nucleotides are TGCGCCAGCAGCCAAGAATATCCCTGGAAAGCTGAGCAGTTCTTC.

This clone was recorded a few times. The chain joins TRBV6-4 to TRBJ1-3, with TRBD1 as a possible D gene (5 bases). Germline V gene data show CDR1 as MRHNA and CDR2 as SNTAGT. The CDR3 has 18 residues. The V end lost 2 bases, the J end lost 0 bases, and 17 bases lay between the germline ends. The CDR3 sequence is CASSDREGGARSGNTIYF. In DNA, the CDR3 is TGTGCCAGCAGTGACAGAGAGGGAGGGGCCCGCTCTGGAAACACCATATATTTT.

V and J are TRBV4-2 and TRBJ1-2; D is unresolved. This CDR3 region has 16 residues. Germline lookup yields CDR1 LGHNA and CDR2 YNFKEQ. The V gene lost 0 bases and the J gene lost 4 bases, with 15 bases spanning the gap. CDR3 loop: CASSQDVWEQLYGYTF. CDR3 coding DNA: TGTGCCAGCAGCCAAGATGTCTGGGAACAACTCTATGGCTACACCTTC.

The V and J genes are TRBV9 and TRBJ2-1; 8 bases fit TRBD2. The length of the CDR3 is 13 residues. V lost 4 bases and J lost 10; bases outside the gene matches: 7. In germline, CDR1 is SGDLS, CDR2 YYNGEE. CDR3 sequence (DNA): TGTGCCAGCAGCCCCCGATCGGGAGGGGAGCAGTTCTTC. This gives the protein CASSPRSGGEQFF. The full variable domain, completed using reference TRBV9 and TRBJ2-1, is DSGVTQTPKHLITATGQRVTLRCSPRSGDLSVYWYQQSLDQGLQFLIQYYNGEERAKGNILERFSAQQFPDLHSELNLSSLELGDSALYFCASSPRSGGEQFFGPGTRLTVL.

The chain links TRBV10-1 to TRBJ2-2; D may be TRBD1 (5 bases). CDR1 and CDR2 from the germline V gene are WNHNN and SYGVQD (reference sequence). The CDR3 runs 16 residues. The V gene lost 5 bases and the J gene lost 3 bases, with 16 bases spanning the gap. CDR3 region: CASSSSRGQDTGELFF. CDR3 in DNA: TGCGCCAGCAGTAGCTCTAGGGGCCAGGACACCGGGGAGCTGTTTTTT.

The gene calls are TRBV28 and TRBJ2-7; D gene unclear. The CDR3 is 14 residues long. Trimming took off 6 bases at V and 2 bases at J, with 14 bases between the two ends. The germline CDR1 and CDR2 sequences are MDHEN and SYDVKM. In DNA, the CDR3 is TGTGCCAGCAGGACGGCTAGTGAGCCCTACGAGCAGTACTTC. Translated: CASRTASEPYEQYF.

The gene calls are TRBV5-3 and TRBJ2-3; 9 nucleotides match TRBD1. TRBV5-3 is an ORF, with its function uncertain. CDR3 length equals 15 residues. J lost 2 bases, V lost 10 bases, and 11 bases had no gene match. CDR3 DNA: TGTGCCGCAGGTGCGGACAGGGGAAACACAGATACGCAGTATTTT. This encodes CAAGADRGNTDTQYF.

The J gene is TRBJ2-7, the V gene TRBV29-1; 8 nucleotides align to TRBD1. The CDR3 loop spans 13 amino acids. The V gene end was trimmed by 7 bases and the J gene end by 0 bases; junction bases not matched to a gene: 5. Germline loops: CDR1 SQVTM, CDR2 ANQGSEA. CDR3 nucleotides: TGCAGCGCTGTCGGACAGGGCTCCTACGAGCAGTACTTC. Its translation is CSAVGQGSYEQYF.

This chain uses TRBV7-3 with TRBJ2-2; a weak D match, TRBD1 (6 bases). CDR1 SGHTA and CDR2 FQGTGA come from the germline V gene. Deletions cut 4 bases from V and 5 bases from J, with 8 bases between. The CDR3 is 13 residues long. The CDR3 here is CASSSQGTGELFF. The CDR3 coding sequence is TGTGCCAGCAGCTCCCAGGGGACCGGGGAGCTGTTTTTT.

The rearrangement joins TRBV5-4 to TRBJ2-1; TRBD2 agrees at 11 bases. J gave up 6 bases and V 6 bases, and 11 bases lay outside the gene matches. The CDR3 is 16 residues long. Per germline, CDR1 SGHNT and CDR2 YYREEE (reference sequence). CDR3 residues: CASTLAGGQAGNEQFF. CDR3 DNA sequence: TGTGCCAGCACCTTAGCGGGAGGGCAGGCCGGCAATGAGCAGTTCTTC.

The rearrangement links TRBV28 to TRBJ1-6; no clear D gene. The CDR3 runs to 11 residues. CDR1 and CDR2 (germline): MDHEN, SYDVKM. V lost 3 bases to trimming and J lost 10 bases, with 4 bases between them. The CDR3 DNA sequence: TGTGCCAGCAGTTTGGACTCACCCCTCCACTTT. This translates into CASSLDSPLHF.